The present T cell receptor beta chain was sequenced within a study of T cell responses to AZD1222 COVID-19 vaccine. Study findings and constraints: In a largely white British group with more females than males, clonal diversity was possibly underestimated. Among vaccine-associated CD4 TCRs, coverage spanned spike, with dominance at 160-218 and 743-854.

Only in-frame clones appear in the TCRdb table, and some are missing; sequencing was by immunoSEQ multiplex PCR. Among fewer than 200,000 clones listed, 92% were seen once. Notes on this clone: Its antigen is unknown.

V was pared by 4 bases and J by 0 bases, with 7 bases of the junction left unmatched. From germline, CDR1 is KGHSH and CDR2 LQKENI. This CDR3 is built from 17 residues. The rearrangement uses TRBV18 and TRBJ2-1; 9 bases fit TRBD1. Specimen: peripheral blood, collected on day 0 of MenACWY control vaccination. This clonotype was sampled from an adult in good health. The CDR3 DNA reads TGTGCCAGCTCACTGGACAGGGGCCCGAGCTCCTACAATGAGCAGTTCTTC. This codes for CASSLDRGPSSYNEQFF.